This entry concerns a single T cell receptor beta chain. Antigen unknown. J gave up 4 bases and V 0 bases, and 6 bases lay outside the gene matches. Germline V CDR1 and CDR2: SGHNT, YENEEA. The CDR3 has 17 residues. Sequencing was performed with immunoSEQ multiplex PCR; in TCRdb, only in-frame clones are kept and a portion is missing. This table has approximately 85,000 clones, about 90% appearing once. These data originate in a study of T cell responses to AZD1222 COVID-19 vaccine. About the research overall: Some second doses came at about 4 weeks and others at about 12 weeks; these were pooled.

Whole-study findings and limits: Targets within unmutated variant regions were reportedly found for nearly half of spike-specific TCRs. Repertoires were obtained only post-peak T cell response.

This sequence originates from an adult in good health. This chain connects TRBV11-3 to TRBJ2-2; 9 nucleotides line up with TRBD2. Sequences were derived from peripheral blood, sampled on day 0 of AZD1222 vaccination. DNA of the CDR3: TGTGCCAGCAGCTTAGAGGGAGCGGGGGGACGCACCGGGGAGCTGTTTTTT. Translated: CASSLEGAGGRTGELFF.